Below, 17 T cell receptor beta chains from the same sample are listed, as sequenced in a study of CD8 T cells in ankylosing spondylitis. Study-level results: Typical of ankylosing spondylitis blood, it appeared, was a TCR beta motif of seven to nine highly homologous variants.

A single record per CDR3 protein comes from TCRdb applying MiXCR to the 5' RACE reads. This sample has a few hundred thousand distinct CDR3 sequences, with approximately 20% found just once. No antigen has been assigned to these receptors. Sequencing was carried out using blood, either unsorted or a sorted T cell fraction (not recorded which). The receptors stem from a male donor with ankylosing spondylitis.

This clonotype occurred a few times. The gene calls are TRBV4-2 and TRBJ2-7; 8 positions match TRBD2. CDR3 length: 15 residues. Trimming took 4 bases from V and 7 from J; bases not matched to a gene: 12. Germline V gene sequence: CDR1 LGHNA, CDR2 YNFKEQ. CDR3 sequence reads: CASSPLAGSGGEQYF. Here the CDR3 DNA reads TGTGCCAGCAGCCCCTTAGCGGGATCGGGCGGGGAGCAGTACTTC.

This clonotype has just a few counts. This rearrangement joins TRBV7-8 to TRBJ2-1; possible D gene TRBD2, 6 bases. Germline CDR1 SGHVS, CDR2 FQNEAQ. This CDR3 is 12 amino acids long. V lost 8 bases, J lost 7 bases, and 12 bases lay in between. The CDR3 DNA reads TGTGCCAGCCTGGCAGGGAGGAATGAGCAGTTCTTC. Amino acid sequence: CASLAGRNEQFF.

There are many counts of this clonotype. This chain connects TRBV12-3 or TRBV12-4 to TRBJ1-3; D unresolved. V was clipped by 7 bases and J by 5 bases, with 9 bases between them. This CDR3 is 12 amino acids long. CDR3 DNA: TGTGCCAGCACCCTAGGGAGAAACACCATATATTTT. It codes for CASTLGRNTIYF.

This clonotype was observed a handful of times. The chain uses TRBV10-3 and TRBJ1-5; 7 bases align to TRBD1. CDR3 length equals 15 residues. Germline V gives CDR1 ENHRY, CDR2 SYGVKD. The ends lost 0 bases at V and 4 bases at J; junction bases unmatched: 3. The CDR3 DNA reads TGTGCCATCAGTGAGTCGGGACAGTCTAATCAGCCCCAGCATTTT. Translating gives CAISESGQSNQPQHF.

The chain uses TRBV12-3 or TRBV12-4 and TRBJ2-2, with no clear D. There are 16 residues in the CDR3. V was trimmed by 4 bases and J by 5 bases, leaving 17 bases between them. The CDR3 DNA reads TGTGCCAGCAGTTCCCTGACTGAAACGATAACCGGGGAGCTGTTTTTT. Protein product: CASSSLTETITGELFF.

The genes are TRBV28 and TRBJ2-5, with D unresolved. Germline V gives CDR1 MDHEN, CDR2 SYDVKM. V was clipped by 3 bases and J by 2 bases, with 13 bases between them. The CDR3 consists of 15 residues. CDR3 nucleotides: TGTGCCAGCAGTTTGGTGGCAACAACACAAGAGACCCAGTACTTC. It encodes CASSLVATTQETQYF.

This clonotype was counted at least ten times. The rearrangement uses TRBV5-6 and TRBJ2-3; D gene ambiguous. V lost 1 base to trimming and J lost 2 bases, with 5 bases between them. The CDR3 totals 13 residues. Germline loops: CDR1 SGHDT, CDR2 YYEEEE. The CDR3 sequence: CASSLPATDTQYF. The CDR3 bases are TGTGCCAGCAGCTTGCCAGCCACAGATACGCAGTATTTT.

This clonotype has ten or more counts. The genes are TRBV12-3 or TRBV12-4 and TRBJ2-5, with TRBD2 identical over 10 bases. V lost 6 bases and J lost 7; bases outside the gene matches: 11. CDR3 length equals 15 residues. The CDR3 spells CASSRAGGRGSTQYF. The CDR3 DNA is TGTGCCAGCAGCAGAGCGGGGGGGAGGGGTTCGACCCAGTACTTC.

This clonotype showed up many times. V usage is TRBV5-1 and J usage is TRBJ2-1, with 11 bases lining up with TRBD2. The CDR3 length is 16 residues. V was clipped by 4 bases and J by 6 bases; unmatched bases: 9. Per the germline V gene, CDR1 is SGHRS and CDR2 is YFSETQ. For the CDR3, the DNA is TGCGCCAGCAGCCGCATCGGGACTAGCGGTCTCAATGAGCAGTTCTTC. Translated, it gives CASSRIGTSGLNEQFF.

The J gene is TRBJ2-1, the V gene TRBV6-5; 12 positions agree with TRBD2. Germline V CDR1 and CDR2: MNHEY, SVGAGI. V trimming: 4 bases; J trimming: 5 bases; junction bases outside the gene matches: 3. This CDR3 is built from 15 residues. The CDR3 here is CASSFRLAGDNEQFF. The CDR3 DNA sequence: TGTGCCAGCAGTTTTAGACTAGCGGGGGACAATGAGCAGTTCTTC.

This chain connects TRBV18 to TRBJ2-1; TRBD2 matches 9 bases. This CDR3 spans 14 amino acids. Germline V gene data show CDR1 as KGHSH and CDR2 as LQKENI. The trim removed 3 bases at V and 9 bases at J, leaving 6 bases unmatched. Here the CDR3 reads CASSPLAGGAEQFF. As DNA, the CDR3 is TGTGCCAGCTCACCTTTGGCGGGAGGGGCTGAGCAGTTCTTC.

This clonotype has a handful of counts. This chain connects TRBV24-1 to TRBJ2-5; D might be TRBD1 (7 bases). The CDR3 loop spans 16 amino acids. The V gene's germline CDR1 is KGHDR and CDR2 SFDVKD. V was trimmed by 5 bases and J by 2 bases, leaving 17 bases between them. This CDR3 is CATSGGSGDRQETQYF. CDR3 bases: TGTGCCACCAGTGGGGGTTCGGGGGACAGACAAGAGACCCAGTACTTC.

The chain uses TRBV29-1 and TRBJ2-7; D unresolved. CDR3 length: 11 residues. The V end lost 7 bases, the J end lost 4 bases, and 11 bases lay between the germline ends. Germline CDR1 and CDR2: SQVTM and ANQGSEA. The CDR3 here is CSGGRRYEQYF. CDR3 coding DNA: TGCAGCGGCGGAAGACGTTACGAGCAGTACTTC.

The J gene is TRBJ2-1, the V gene TRBV4-1; D unresolved. V lost 3 bases to trimming and J lost 10 bases, with 19 bases between them. This CDR3 region has 15 residues. Germline V gene data show CDR1 as MGHRA and CDR2 as YSYEKL. The DNA for the CDR3 is TGCGCCAGCAGCCACGAAAGGCAGGTTACATACGAGCAGTTCTTC. Amino acid sequence: CASSHERQVTYEQFF.

This clonotype was observed a few times. The V gene is TRBV7-2, the J gene TRBJ2-3; 7 bases line up with TRBD1. Unmatched junction bases numbered 9, after V lost 5 bases and J lost 4 bases. The CDR3 length is 15 residues. Germline CDR1 SGHTA, CDR2 FQGNSA. The CDR3 region has the DNA TGTGCCAGCAGCCTTGACAGGGTTGAATCAGATACGCAGTATTTT. Its protein is CASSLDRVESDTQYF.

This clonotype was seen a few times. The genes are TRBV5-1 and TRBJ2-7; 8 nucleotides match TRBD1. The germline gives CDR1 SGHRS, CDR2 YFSETQ. The CDR3 sequence is 16 residues long. The trim removed 0 bases at V and 2 bases at J, leaving 7 bases unmatched. CDR3 sequence (DNA): TGCGCCAGCAGCTTGGACGGGACAGGAAGACCCTACGAGCAGTACTTC. Translation gives CASSLDGTGRPYEQYF.

The chain combines TRBV6-1 with TRBJ2-1; 14 positions match TRBD2. This CDR3 is built from 15 residues. Germline assignment: CDR1 MNHNS and CDR2 SASEGT. Unmatched junction bases numbered 4, after V lost 6 bases and J lost 6 bases. CDR3 bases: TGTGCCAGCAGCAAGACTAGCGGGAGGGTCAATGAGCAGTTCTTC. This gives the protein CASSKTSGRVNEQFF.